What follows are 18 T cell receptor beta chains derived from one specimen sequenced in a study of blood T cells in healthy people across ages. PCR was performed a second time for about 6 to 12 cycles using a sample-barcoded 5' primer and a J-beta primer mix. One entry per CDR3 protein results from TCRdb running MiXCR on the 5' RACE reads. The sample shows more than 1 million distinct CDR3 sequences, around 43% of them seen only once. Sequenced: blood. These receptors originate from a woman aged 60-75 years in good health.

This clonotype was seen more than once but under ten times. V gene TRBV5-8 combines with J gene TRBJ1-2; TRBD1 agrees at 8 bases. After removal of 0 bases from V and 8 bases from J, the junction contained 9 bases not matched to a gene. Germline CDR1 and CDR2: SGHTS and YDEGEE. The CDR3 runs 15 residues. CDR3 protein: CASSLASTGARGYTF. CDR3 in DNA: TGTGCCAGCAGCTTGGCCTCGACAGGGGCTCGCGGCTACACCTTC. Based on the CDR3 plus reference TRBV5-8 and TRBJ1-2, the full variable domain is EAGVTQSPTHLIKTRGQQATLRCSPISGHTSVYWYQQALGLGLQFLLWYDEGEERNRGNFPPRFSGRQFPNYSSELNVNALELEDSALYLCASSLASTGARGYTFGSGTRLTVV.

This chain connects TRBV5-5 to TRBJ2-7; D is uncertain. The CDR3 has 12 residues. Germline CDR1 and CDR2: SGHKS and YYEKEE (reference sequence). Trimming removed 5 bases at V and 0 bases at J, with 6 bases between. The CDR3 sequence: CASRTTSYEQYF. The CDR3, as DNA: TGTGCCAGCAGAACCACCTCCTACGAGCAGTACTTC.

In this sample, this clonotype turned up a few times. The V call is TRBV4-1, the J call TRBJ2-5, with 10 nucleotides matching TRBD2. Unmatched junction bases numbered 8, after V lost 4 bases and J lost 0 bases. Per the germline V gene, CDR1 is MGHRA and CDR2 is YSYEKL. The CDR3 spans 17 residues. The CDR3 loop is CASSPNPSGSNQETQYF. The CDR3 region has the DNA TGCGCCAGCAGCCCGAACCCTAGCGGGAGTAACCAAGAGACCCAGTACTTC.

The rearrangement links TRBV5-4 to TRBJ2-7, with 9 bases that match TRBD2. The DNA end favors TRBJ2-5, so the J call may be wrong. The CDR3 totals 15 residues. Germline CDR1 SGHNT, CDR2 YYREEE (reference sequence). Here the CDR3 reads CASNRDAGGEETQYF. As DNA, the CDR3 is TGTGCCAGCAACCGGGATGCGGGAGGGGAAGAGACCCAGTACTTC.

The CDR3, as DNA: TGTGCCAGCAGCCTGGGGGTTTCGTTCCACGAGCAGTACTTC. Its translation: CASSLGVSFHEQYF. The V and J genes are TRBV14 and TRBJ2-4; D is perhaps TRBD1 or TRBD2 (5 bases each). Gene TRBJ2-7 matches the end of the DNA better, so the J call may be wrong. This CDR3 comprises 14 residues. Looked up from germline, CDR1 is SGHDN and CDR2 is FVKESK.

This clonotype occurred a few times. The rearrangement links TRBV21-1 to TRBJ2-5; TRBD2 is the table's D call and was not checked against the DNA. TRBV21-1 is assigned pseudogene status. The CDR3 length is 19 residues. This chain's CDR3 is CASSKGAFPAGSVSMEQYF. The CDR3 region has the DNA TGTGCCAGCAGCAAAGGGGCGTTTCCCGCGGGGAGCGTTTCCATGGAGCAGTACTTC.

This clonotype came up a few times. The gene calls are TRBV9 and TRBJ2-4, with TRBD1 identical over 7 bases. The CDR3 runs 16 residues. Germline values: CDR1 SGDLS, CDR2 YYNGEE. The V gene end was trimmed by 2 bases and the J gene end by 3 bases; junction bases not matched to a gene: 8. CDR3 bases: TGTGCCAGCAGCGTGGAACCCGGGACAGACAAAAACATTCAGTACTTC. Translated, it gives CASSVEPGTDKNIQYF. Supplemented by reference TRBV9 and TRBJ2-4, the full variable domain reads DSGVTQTPKHLITATGQRVTLRCSPRSGDLSVYWYQQSLDQGLQFLIQYYNGEERAKGNILERFSAQQFPDLHSELNLSSLELGDSALYFCASSVEPGTDKNIQYFGAGTRLSVL.

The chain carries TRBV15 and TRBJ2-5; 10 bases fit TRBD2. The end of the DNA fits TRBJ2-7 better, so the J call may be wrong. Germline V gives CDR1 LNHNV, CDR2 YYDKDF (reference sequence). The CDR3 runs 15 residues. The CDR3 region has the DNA TGTGCCACCAGTCAGGCTAGCGGGAGTGGATACGAGCAGTACTTC. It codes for CATSQASGSGYEQYF.

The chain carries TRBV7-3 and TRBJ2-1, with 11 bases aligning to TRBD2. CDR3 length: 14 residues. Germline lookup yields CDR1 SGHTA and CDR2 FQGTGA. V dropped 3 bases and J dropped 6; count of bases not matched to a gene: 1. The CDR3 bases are TGTGCCAGCAGCTTCCTAGCGGGAGGCAATGAGCAGTTCTTC. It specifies CASSFLAGGNEQFF.

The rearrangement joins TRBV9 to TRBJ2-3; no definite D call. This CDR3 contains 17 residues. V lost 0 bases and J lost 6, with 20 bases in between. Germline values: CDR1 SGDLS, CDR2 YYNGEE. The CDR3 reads CASSVGVRTTPGDTQYF. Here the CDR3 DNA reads TGTGCCAGCAGCGTAGGGGTGCGAACGACCCCCGGGGATACGCAGTATTTT. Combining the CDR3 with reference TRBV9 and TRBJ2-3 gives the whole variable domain DSGVTQTPKHLITATGQRVTLRCSPRSGDLSVYWYQQSLDQGLQFLIQYYNGEERAKGNILERFSAQQFPDLHSELNLSSLELGDSALYFCASSVGVRTTPGDTQYFGPGTRLTVL.

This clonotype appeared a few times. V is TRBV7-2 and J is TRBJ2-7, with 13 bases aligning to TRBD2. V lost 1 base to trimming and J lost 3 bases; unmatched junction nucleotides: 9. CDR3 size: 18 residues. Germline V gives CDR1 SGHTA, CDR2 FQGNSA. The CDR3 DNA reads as TGTGCCAGCAGCTTAGTATCGGGGGGACTAGCGGGATTCTACGAGCAGTACTTC. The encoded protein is CASSLVSGGLAGFYEQYF.

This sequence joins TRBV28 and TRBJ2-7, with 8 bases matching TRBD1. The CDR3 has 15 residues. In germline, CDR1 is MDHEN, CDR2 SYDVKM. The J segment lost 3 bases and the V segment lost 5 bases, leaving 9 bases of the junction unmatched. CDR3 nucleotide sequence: TGTGCCAGCAGTCCCCCGACAGGGGCGAACTACGAGCAGTACTTC. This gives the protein CASSPPTGANYEQYF.

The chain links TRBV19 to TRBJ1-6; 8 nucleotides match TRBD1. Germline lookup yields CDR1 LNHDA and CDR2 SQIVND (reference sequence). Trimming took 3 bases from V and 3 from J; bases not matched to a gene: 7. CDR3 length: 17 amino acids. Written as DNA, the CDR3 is TGTGCCAGTAGTATGGACCAGACAGGGGTCTATAATTCACCCCTCCACTTT. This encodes CASSMDQTGVYNSPLHF.

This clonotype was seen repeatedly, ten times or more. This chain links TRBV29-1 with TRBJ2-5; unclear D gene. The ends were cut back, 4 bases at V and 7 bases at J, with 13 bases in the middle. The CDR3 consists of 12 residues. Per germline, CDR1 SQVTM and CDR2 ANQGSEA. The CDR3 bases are TGCAGCGTTGGGGCTCAGCACGGGACCCAGTACTTC. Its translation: CSVGAQHGTQYF.

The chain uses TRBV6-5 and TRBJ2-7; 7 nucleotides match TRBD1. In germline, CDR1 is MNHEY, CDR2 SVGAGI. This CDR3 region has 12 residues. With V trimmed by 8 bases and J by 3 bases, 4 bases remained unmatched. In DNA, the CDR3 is TGTGCCAGCGGGACAGCCGGCTACGAGCAGTACTTC. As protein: CASGTAGYEQYF.

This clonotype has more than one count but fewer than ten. As DNA, the CDR3 is TGTGCCAGCACCCCCCGGACAGAAACCTACGAGCAGTACTTC. The encoded protein is CASTPRTETYEQYF. This chain links TRBV28 with TRBJ2-7; perhaps TRBD1 as D (6 bases). The germline gives CDR1 MDHEN, CDR2 SYDVKM. This CDR3 comprises 14 residues. The V end was cut by 7 bases, the J end by 2 bases, with 15 bases between.

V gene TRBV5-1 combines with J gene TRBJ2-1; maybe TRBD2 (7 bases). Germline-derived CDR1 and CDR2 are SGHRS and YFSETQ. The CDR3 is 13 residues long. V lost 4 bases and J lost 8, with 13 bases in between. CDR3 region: CASSPRGGHEQFF. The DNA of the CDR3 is TGCGCCAGCAGCCCGAGGGGGGGTCATGAGCAGTTCTTC.

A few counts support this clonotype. The CDR3 region has the DNA TGCAGCGTAGGGACAGGGACCTATGGCTACACCTTC. This sequence encodes CSVGTGTYGYTF. The chain uses TRBV29-1 and TRBJ1-2, with TRBD1 identical over 9 bases. This CDR3 has 12 amino acids. Germline CDR1 SQVTM, CDR2 ANQGSEA. V was clipped by 6 bases and J by 4 bases; unmatched bases: 3.